Presented here are 6 T cell receptor beta chains from one specimen sequenced in a study of regulatory T cells in long-lasting Graves disease. Time point here: newly diagnosed GD, antithyroid drugs for less than 3 months. RNA from PBMCs was the source of the TCR library. The authors built TCR beta libraries using iRepertoire HTBI primers and Arm-PCR of CDR3 regions. TCRdb re-analysed the multiplex PCR reads in MiXCR, keeping a single row per CDR3 protein. The sample carries 400,000 to 500,000 distinct CDR3 sequences, about 15% recorded once. These data also featured in a second study, about T cells in Graves' hyperthyroidism and ophthalmopathy.

The material sequenced was peripheral blood mononuclear cells (PBMCs), taken at new diagnosis, from a patient treated with antithyroid drugs. Every receptor here comes from a woman between 50 and 59 years old with Graves disease.

This clonotype was seen repeatedly, ten times or more. This chain links TRBV10-3 with TRBJ2-3; 7 bases match TRBD1. The trim removed 10 bases at V and 2 bases at J, leaving 9 bases unmatched. The germline CDR1 and CDR2 sequences are ENHRY and SYGVKD. The CDR3 has 14 amino acids. The CDR3 protein is CASALGQITDTQYF. The CDR3 DNA is TGTGCCAGCGCCTTGGGACAGATCACAGATACGCAGTATTTT.

The chain is built from TRBV18 and TRBJ2-7; TRBD1 agrees at 7 bases. This CDR3 is built from 15 residues. CDR1 and CDR2 from the germline V gene are KGHSH and LQKENI. V was clipped by 1 base and J by 3 bases; unmatched bases: 6. The CDR3 coding sequence is TGTGCCAGCTCACCACGGCAAGGGGGCGACTACGAGCAGTACTTC. The encoded protein is CASSPRQGGDYEQYF.

There are a few counts of this clonotype. The chain employs TRBV4-1 and TRBJ1-4; D is uncertain. The CDR3 spans 15 residues. Trimming cost V 4 bases and J 0 bases, with 9 bases left between them. Germline CDR1 is MGHRA and CDR2 is YSYEKL. CDR3 loop: CASSLDRTTNEKLFF. CDR3 bases: TGCGCCAGCAGCCTGGACCGGACAACTAATGAAAAACTGTTTTTT.

This clonotype appeared a few times. This sequence joins TRBV5-5 and TRBJ1-5, with a tentative D call TRBD1 (5 bases). Germline CDR1 SGHKS, CDR2 YYEKEE (reference sequence). The CDR3 covers 17 residues. The germline V and J ends were trimmed by 4 bases and 4 bases, with 21 bases remaining between them. DNA of the CDR3: TGTGCCAGCAGCCCCACCACAGGAAATCTCGGGAATCAGCCCCAGCATTTT. The encoded protein is CASSPTTGNLGNQPQHF.

This clonotype was observed a handful of times. The V call is TRBV29-1, the J call TRBJ2-1, with D maybe TRBD1 (5 bases). V shed 6 bases and J shed 0 bases, with 9 bases lying between them. This CDR3 has 13 residues. Looked up from germline, CDR1 is SQVTM and CDR2 is ANQGSEA. The CDR3 DNA follows: TGCAGCGTGACCAGGGACTCCTACAATGAGCAGTTCTTC. The encoded protein is CSVTRDSYNEQFF.

This clonotype was picked up a small number of times. The chain joins TRBV7-3 to TRBJ2-1; TRBD2 matches 11 bases. This CDR3 contains 15 residues. V lost 5 bases, J lost 7 bases, and 7 bases stayed unmatched. Germline V CDR1 and CDR2: SGHTA, FQGTGA. Here the CDR3 reads CASSPRLAGTNEQFF. In nucleotides, the CDR3 is TGTGCCAGCAGCCCCAGACTAGCGGGAACTAATGAGCAGTTCTTC. Full variable domain (rest looked up from reference TRBV7-3 and TRBJ2-1): GAGVSQTPSNKVTEKGKYVELRCDPISGHTALYWYRQSLGQGPEFLIYFQGTGAADDSGLPNDRFFAVRPEGSVSTLKIQRTERGDSAVYLCASSPRLAGTNEQFFGPGTRLTVL.